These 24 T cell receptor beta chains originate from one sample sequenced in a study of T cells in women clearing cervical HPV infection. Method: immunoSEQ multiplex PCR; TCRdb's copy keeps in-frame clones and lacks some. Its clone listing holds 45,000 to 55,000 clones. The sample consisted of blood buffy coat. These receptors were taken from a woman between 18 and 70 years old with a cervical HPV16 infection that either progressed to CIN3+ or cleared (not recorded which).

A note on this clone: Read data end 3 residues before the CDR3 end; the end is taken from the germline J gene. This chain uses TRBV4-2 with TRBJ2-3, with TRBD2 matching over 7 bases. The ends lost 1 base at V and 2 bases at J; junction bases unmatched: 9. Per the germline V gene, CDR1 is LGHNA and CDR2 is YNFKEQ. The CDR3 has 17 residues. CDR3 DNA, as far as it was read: TGTGCCAGCAGCCAAGCTTCCAGCGGGGTCTTCACAGATACG. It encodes CASSQASSGVFTDT. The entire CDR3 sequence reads CASSQASSGVFTDTQYF.

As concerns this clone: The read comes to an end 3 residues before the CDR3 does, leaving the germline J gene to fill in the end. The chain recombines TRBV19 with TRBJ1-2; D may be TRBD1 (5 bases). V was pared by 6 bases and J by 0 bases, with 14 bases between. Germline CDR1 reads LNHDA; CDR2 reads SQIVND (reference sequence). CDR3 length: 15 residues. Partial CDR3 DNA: TGTGCCAGTAGCCCCGGACACATTACTAACTATGGC. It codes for CASSPGHITNYG. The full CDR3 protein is CASSPGHITNYGYTF.

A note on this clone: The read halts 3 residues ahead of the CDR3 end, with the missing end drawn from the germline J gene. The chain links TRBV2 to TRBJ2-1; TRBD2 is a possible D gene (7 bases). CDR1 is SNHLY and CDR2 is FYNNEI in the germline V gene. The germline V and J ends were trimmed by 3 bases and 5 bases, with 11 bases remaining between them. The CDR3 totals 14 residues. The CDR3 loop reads CASSEGGLNNEQFF. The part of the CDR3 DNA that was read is TGTGCCAGCAGTGAGGGGGGGCTAAACAATGAG.

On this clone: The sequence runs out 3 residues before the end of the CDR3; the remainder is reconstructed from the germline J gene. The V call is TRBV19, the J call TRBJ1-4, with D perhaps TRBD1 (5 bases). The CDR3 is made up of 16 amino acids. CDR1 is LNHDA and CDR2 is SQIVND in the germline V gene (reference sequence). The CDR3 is CASSFSAGFGANVLFF. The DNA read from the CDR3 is TGTGCCAGTAGTTTTTCAGCGGGCTTTGGGGCCAACGTA.

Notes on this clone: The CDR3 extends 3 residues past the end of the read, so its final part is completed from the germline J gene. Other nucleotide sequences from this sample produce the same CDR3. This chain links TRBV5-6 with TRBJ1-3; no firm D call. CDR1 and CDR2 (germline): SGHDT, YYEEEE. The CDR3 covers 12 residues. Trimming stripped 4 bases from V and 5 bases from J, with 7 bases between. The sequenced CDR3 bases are TGTGCCAGCAGCACAGACAGAAACACC. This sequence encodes CASSTDRNT. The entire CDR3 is CASSTDRNTIYF.

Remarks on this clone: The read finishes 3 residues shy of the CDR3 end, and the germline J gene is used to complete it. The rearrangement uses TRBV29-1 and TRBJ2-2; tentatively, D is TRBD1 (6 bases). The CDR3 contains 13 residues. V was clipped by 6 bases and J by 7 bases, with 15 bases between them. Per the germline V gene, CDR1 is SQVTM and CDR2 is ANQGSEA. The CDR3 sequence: CSVARTGSGELFF. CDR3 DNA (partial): TGCAGCGTCGCTCGTACAGGGAGCGGGGAG.

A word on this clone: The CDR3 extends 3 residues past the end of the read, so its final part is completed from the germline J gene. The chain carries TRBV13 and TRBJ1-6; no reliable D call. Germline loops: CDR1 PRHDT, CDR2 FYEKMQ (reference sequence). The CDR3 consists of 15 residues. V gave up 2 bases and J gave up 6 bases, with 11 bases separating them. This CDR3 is CASSLKGYGNSPLHF. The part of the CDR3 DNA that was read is TGTGCCAGCAGCTTAAAAGGGTACGGTAATTCACCC.

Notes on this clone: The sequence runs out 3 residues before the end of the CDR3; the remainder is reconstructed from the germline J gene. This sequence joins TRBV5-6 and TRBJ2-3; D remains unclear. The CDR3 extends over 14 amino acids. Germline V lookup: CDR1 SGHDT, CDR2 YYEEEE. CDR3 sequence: CASSSRATAATQYF. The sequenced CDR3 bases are TGTGCCAGCAGCTCCCGCGCAACAGCTGCGACG.

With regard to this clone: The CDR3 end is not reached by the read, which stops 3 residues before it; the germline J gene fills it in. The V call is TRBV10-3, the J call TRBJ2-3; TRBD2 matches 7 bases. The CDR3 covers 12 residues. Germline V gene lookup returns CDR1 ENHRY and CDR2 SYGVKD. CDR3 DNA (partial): TGTGCCATCGGTGGGGGGGGAGGAACG. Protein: CAIGGGGGT. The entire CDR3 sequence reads CAIGGGGGTQYF.

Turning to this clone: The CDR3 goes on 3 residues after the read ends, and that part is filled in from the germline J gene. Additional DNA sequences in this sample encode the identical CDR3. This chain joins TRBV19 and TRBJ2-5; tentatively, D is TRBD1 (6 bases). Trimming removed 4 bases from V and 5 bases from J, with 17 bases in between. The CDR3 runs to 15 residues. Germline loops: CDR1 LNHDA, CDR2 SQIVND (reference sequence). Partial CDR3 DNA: TGTGCCAGTAGTACCCGATTACAGGGTCGGGAGACC. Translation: CASSTRLQGRET. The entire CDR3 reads CASSTRLQGRETQYF.

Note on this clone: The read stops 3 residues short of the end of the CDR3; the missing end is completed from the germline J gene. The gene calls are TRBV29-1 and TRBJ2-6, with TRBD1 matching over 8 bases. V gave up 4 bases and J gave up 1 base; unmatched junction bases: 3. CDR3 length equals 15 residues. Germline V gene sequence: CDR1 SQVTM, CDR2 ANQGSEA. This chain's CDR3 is CSVGDRHSGANVLTF. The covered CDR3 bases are TGCAGCGTTGGGGACAGGCATTCTGGGGCCAACGTC. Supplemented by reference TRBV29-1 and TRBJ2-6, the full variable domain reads SAVISQKPSRDICQRGTSLTIQCQVDSQVTMMFWYRQQPGQSLTLIATANQGSEATYESGFVIDKFPISRPNLTFSTLTVSNMSPEDSSIYLCSVGDRHSGANVLTFGAGSRLTVL.

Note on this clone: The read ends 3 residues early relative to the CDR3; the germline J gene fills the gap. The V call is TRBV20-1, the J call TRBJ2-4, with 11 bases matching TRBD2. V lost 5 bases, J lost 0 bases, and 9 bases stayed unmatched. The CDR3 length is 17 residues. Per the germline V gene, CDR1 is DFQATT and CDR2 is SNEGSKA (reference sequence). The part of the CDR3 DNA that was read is TGCAGTGCTGCACTAGCGGGGGCCCTCTTAGCCAAAAACATT. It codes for CSAALAGALLAKNI. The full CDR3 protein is CSAALAGALLAKNIQYF.

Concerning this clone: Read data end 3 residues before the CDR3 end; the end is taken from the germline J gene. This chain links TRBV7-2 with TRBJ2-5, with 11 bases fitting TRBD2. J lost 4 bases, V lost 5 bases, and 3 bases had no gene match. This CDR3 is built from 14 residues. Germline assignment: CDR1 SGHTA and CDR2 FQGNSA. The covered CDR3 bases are TGTGCCAGCAGCCCCGGACTAGCGGGAGAGACC. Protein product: CASSPGLAGET. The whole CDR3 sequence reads CASSPGLAGETQYF.

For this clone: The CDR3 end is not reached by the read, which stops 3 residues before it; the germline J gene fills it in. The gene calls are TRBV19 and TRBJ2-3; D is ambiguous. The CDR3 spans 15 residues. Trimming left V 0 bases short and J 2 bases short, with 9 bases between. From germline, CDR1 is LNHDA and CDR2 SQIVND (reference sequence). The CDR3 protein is CASSIDRGSTDTQYF. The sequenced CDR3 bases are TGTGCCAGTAGTATAGATCGAGGCTCCACAGATACG.

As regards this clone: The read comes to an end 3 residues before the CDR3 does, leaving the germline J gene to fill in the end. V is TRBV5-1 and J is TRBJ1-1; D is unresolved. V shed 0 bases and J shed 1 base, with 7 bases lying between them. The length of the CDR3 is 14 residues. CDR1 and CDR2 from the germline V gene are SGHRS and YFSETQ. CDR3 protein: CASSLAYGNTEAFF. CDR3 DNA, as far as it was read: TGCGCCAGCAGCTTGGCCTATGGGAACACTGAA. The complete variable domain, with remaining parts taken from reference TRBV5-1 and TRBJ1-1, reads KAGVTQTPRYLIKTRGQQVTLSCSPISGHRSVSWYQQTPGQGLQFLFEYFSETQRNKGNFPGRFSGRQFSNSRSEMNVSTLELGDSALYLCASSLAYGNTEAFFGQGTRLTVV.

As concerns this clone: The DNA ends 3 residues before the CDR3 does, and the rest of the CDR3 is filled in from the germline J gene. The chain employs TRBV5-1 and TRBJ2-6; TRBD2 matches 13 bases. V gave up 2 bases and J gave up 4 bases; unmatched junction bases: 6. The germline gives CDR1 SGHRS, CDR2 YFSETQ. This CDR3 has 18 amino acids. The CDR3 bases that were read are TGCGCCAGCAGCTTACTAGCGGGGGGGGATAGAGGGGCCAACGTC. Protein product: CASSLLAGGDRGANV. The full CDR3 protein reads CASSLLAGGDRGANVLTF.

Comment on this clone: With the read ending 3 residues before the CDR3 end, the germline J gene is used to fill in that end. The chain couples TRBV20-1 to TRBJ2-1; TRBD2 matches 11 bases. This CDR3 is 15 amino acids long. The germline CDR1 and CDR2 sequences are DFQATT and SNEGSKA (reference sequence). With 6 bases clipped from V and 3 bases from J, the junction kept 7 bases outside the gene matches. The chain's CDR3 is CSATALAGVYNEQFF. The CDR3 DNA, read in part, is TGCAGTGCAACAGCACTAGCGGGGGTCTACAATGAG.

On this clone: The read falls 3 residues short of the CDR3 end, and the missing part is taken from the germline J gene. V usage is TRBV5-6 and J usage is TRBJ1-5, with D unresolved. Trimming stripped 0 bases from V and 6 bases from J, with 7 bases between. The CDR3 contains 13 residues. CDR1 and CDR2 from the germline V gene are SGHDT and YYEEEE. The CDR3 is CASSLERGQPQHF. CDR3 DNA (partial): TGTGCCAGCAGCTTGGAGCGGGGTCAGCCC.

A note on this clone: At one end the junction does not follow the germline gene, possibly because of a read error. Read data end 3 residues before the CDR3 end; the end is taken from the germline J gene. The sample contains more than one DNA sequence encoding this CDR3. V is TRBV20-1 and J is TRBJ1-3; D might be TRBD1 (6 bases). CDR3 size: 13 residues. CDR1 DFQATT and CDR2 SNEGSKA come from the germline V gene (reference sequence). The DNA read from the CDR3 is TGCAGTTCCTCAGGGGTGGGAGGAAACACA. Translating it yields CSSSGVGGNT. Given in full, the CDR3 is CSSSGVGGNTIYF.

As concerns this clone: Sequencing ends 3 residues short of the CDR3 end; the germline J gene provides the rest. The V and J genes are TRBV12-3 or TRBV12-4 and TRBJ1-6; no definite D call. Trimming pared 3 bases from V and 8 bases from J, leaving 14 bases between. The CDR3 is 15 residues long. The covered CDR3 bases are TGTGCCAGCAGTTTTAGTGGTGCGAGGGATTCACCC. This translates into CASSFSGARDSP. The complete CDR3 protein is CASSFSGARDSPLHF.

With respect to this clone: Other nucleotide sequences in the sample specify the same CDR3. The CDR3: CASSGTDMRQETQYF. The CDR3 DNA, read in part, is TGTGCCAGCAGTGGAACGGACATGAGACAAGAGACC. The V gene is TRBV12-3 or TRBV12-4, the J gene TRBJ2-5; D is possibly TRBD1 (5 bases). Read sequence stops 3 residues before the CDR3 end, and the germline J gene provides the missing end. The V and J ends lost 5 bases and 2 bases respectively, with 15 bases between them. The CDR3 covers 15 residues.

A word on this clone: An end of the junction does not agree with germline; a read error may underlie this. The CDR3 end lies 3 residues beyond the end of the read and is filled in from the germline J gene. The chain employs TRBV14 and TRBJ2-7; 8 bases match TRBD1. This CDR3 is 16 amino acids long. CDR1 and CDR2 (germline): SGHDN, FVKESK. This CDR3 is CASSEERDRWSYEQYF. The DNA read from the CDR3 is TGTGCCAGCAGCGAAGAACGGGACAGGTGGTCCTACGAG.

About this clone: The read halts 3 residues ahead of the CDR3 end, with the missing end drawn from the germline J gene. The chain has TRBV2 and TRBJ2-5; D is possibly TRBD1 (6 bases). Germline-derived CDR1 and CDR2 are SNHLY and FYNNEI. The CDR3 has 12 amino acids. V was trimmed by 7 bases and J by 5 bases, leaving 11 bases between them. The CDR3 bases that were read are TGTGCCAGCATGGAGAGGGGGGAGACC. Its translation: CASMERGET. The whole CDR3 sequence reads CASMERGETQYF.

The CDR3 loop reads CASSLGGGEQFF. The part of the CDR3 DNA that was read is TGTGCCAGCAGCTTAGGGGGGGGTGAG. The rearrangement links TRBV11-3 to TRBJ2-1; TRBD2 aligns across 7 bases. Read coverage stops 3 residues before the CDR3 terminus; the germline J gene supplies the remainder. CDR3 length: 12 residues. The trim removed 1 base at V and 9 bases at J, leaving 0 bases unmatched. Germline V gene lookup returns CDR1 SGHNT and CDR2 YENEEA.